This TCR beta chain was identified during a study of blood T cell repertoires in COVID-19. On the study more broadly: Recovered status in Cohort 3 required two negative PCRs, clearance, or symptom resolution.

Germline CDR1 and CDR2: MGHRA and YSYEKL. Trimming removed 1 base from V and 5 bases from J; junction bases left unmatched: 5. The CDR3 totals 15 residues. In the authors' methods: Amplification with reference gene primers provided the estimates of nucleated cell counts. Repertoires were generated with immunoSEQ multiplex PCR, while TCRdb's copy carries only in-frame clones and drops some. That table supplies the V and J calls and clone size; D and trimming were determined from the DNA. The data contain around 360,000 clones, roughly 86% of them singletons. The sequenced sample consisted of PBMCs or T cells enriched from blood (not recorded which). This chain connects TRBV4-1 to TRBJ2-1, with TRBD2 matching over 7 bases. This receptor was identified in a man aged 35 to 55 in a cohort exposed to, infected with or recovered from COVID-19 (not recorded which). The CDR3 region is CASSQVAGVDNEQFF. CDR3 coding DNA: TGCGCCAGCAGCCAAGTGGCGGGAGTTGACAATGAGCAGTTCTTC.